Listed below are T cell receptor beta chains from one sample, sequenced in a study of shared clonotypes between healthy human individuals. Assay: immunoSEQ multiplex PCR; the TCRdb copy retains only in-frame clones and omits some. Found here are roughly 590,000 clones, 95% to 96% of them singletons; the top ten hold 0.095% to 0.12%. Sequencing was performed on naive CD8+ T cells sorted from blood. The receptors were sampled from a young woman in good health. CDR3s include the opening cysteine and the closing phenylalanine or tryptophan. Fields, in order: CDR3 length, J gene, D gene, V gene, clone size, CDR3 protein, CDR3 DNA. D genes are given only for firm matches. Clone size is stated in some rows and not others, as once, few, many or a class when expanded.

14 | TRBJ1-5 | . | TRBV19 | . | CASSLTWGNQPQHF | TGTGCCAGTAGTTTGACCTGGGGCAATCAGCCCCAGCATTTT
12 | TRBJ2-2 | . | TRBV6-1 | . | CASMGGTGELFF | TGTGCCAGCATGGGGGGCACCGGGGAGCTGTTTTTT
14 | TRBJ2-7 | . | TRBV14 | . | CASSPSGLPYEQYF | TGTGCCAGCAGCCCTTCGGGACTGCCCTACGAGCAGTACTTC
14 | TRBJ2-1 | TRBD2 | TRBV7-6 | . | CASSFGRGNNEQFF | TGTGCCAGCAGCTTTGGGCGGGGGAACAATGAGCAGTTCTTC
15 | TRBJ2-1 | TRBD2 | TRBV11-2 | . | CASSLGLAGGNEQFF | TGTGCCAGCAGCTTGGGACTAGCGGGAGGAAATGAGCAGTTCTTC
15 | TRBJ2-5 | TRBD2 | TRBV7-9 | . | CASSFSGRAPETQYF | TGTGCCAGCAGCTTTAGCGGGAGGGCCCCAGAGACCCAGTACTTC
12 | TRBJ2-7 | TRBD1 | TRBV19 | . | CATGTGVYEQYF | TGTGCCACCGGGACAGGGGTGTACGAGCAGTACTTC
15 | TRBJ1-2 | . | TRBV5-1 | . | CASSWQGGSREGYTF | TGCGCCAGCAGTTGGCAGGGAGGATCTCGGGAGGGCTACACCTTC
14 | TRBJ1-3 | TRBD1 | TRBV28 | . | CASSTGDPGNTIYF | TGTGCCTCTTCGACAGGGGATCCCGGAAACACCATATATTTT
14 | TRBJ2-1 | TRBD2 | TRBV7-9 | . | CASSIAGTRYEQFF | TGTGCCAGCAGCATAGCCGGGACTAGATACGAGCAGTTCTTC
16 | TRBJ2-2 | . | TRBV4-1 | . | CASSQVMGGAGGELFF | TGCGCCAGCAGCCAAGTAATGGGGGGGGCTGGCGGGGAGCTGTTTTTT
14 | TRBJ2-7 | . | TRBV28 | . | CASSLRVSPDEQYF | TGTGCCAGCAGTTTACGGGTAAGCCCTGACGAGCAGTACTTC
15 | TRBJ2-7 | . | TRBV27 | . | CASSSPGEGAYEQYF | TGTGCCAGCAGTTCACCCGGGGAGGGGGCCTACGAGCAGTACTTC
18 | TRBJ2-7 | . | TRBV27 | . | CASSGTVPAGGRPYEQYF | TGTGCCAGCAGCGGGACAGTACCAGCGGGCGGAAGACCCTACGAGCAGTACTTC
16 | TRBJ1-1 | . | TRBV19 | . | CASRVSGFEGNTEAFF | TGTGCCAGTAGAGTATCGGGTTTTGAGGGGAACACTGAAGCTTTCTTT
14 | TRBJ1-6 | . | TRBV19 | . | CASSEVGLNSPLHF | TGTGCCAGTAGTGAGGTCGGCCTCAATTCACCCCTCCACTTT
14 | TRBJ2-7 | . | TRBV5-8 | . | CASSLVGELKGQYF | TGTGCCAGCAGCTTGGTCGGAGAGTTGAAGGGGCAGTACTTC
15 | TRBJ2-2 | . | TRBV12-5 | . | CASGLVTLNTGELFF | TGTGCTAGTGGTTTGGTAACGCTGAACACCGGGGAGCTGTTTTTT
12 | TRBJ2-3 | . | TRBV29-1 | . | CSVELGLDTQYF | TGCAGCGTCGAACTGGGTCTTGATACGCAGTATTTT
14 | TRBJ2-7 | . | TRBV11-2 | . | CASSLQEGSYEQYF | TGTGCCAGCAGCTTACAGGAAGGGTCCTACGAGCAGTACTTC
15 | TRBJ1-2 | TRBD1 | TRBV6-1 | . | CASSERQGVWYGYTF | TGTGCCAGCAGTGAGCGACAGGGGGTTTGGTATGGCTACACCTTC
14 | TRBJ2-7 | TRBD1 | TRBV29-1 | . | CSVDLTGDSYEQYF | TGCAGCGTTGACCTGACAGGGGACTCCTACGAGCAGTACTTC
14 | TRBJ1-2 | TRBD1 | TRBV9 | once | CASSGTGNKDGYTF | TGTGCCAGCAGTGGGACAGGGAATAAGGATGGCTACACCTTC
16 | TRBJ2-5 | . | TRBV28 | . | CASSPNVPTNVETQYF | TGTGCCAGCAGTCCTAACGTCCCGACTAATGTAGAGACCCAGTACTTC
14 | TRBJ2-5 | . | TRBV19 | . | CASSIDPGQETQYF | TGTGCCAGTAGTATCGACCCGGGACAAGAGACCCAGTACTTC
13 | TRBJ2-7 | . | TRBV5-5 | . | CAAPHLFSYEQYF | TGTGCCGCCCCACACCTATTCTCCTACGAGCAGTACTTC
13 | TRBJ2-7 | . | TRBV28 | once | CASSLDVGYEQYF | TGTGCCAGCAGTTTAGATGTGGGCTACGAGCAGTACTTC
13 | TRBJ1-2 | TRBD1 | TRBV6-5 | . | CASRDRANYGYTF | TGTGCCAGCAGGGACAGGGCCAACTATGGCTACACCTTC
16 | TRBJ2-7 | . | TRBV2 | once | CASSGGQGQPTYEQYF | TGTGCCAGCAGTGGGGGACAAGGGCAGCCTACCTACGAGCAGTACTTC
14 | TRBJ1-2 | . | TRBV9 | . | CASSDDNANYGYTF | TGTGCCAGCAGCGATGACAACGCTAACTATGGCTACACCTTC
14 | TRBJ2-2 | . | TRBV5-1 | . | CASSLVDRPGELFF | TGCGCCAGCAGCTTGGTCGACAGACCCGGGGAGCTGTTTTTT
12 | TRBJ1-2 | . | TRBV5-6 | once | CASSLDYYGYTF | TGTGCCAGCAGCTTGGACTACTATGGCTACACCTTC
13 | TRBJ1-5 | . | TRBV27 | . | CASGVYSNQPQHF | TGTGCCAGCGGGGTGTATAGCAATCAGCCCCAGCATTTT
15 | TRBJ2-7 | TRBD2 | TRBV29-1 | . | CSVAIWAGGGYEQYF | TGCAGCGTCGCTATCTGGGCGGGAGGAGGTTACGAGCAGTACTTC
16 | TRBJ2-5 | TRBD2 | TRBV27 | . | CASSSGTSGTQETQYF | TGTGCCAGCAGTTCCGGGACTAGCGGGACCCAAGAGACCCAGTACTTC
16 | TRBJ2-1 | . | TRBV7-8 | . | CASSLEVDHSYNEQFF | TGTGCCAGCAGCTTAGAGGTGGATCACTCCTACAATGAGCAGTTCTTC
14 | TRBJ2-7 | TRBD1 | TRBV5-6 | . | CASSYGTGYYEQYF | TGTGCCAGCAGCTACGGGACAGGGTACTACGAGCAGTACTTC
14 | TRBJ2-1 | TRBD2 | TRBV27 | . | CASTAGASYNEQFF | TGTGCCAGCACAGCGGGAGCGTCCTACAATGAGCAGTTCTTC
15 | TRBJ1-1 | . | TRBV5-4 | . | CASSSTGSMNTEAFF | TGTGCCAGCAGTTCTACAGGGTCCATGAACACTGAAGCTTTCTTT
14 | TRBJ2-1 | TRBD1 | TRBV19 | . | CASRTQGALHEQFF | TGTGCCAGTAGGACCCAGGGGGCGCTCCATGAGCAGTTCTTC
13 | TRBJ1-2 | . | TRBV6-1 | . | CASTEGTNYGYTF | TGTGCCAGCACGGAGGGTACTAACTATGGCTACACCTTC
14 | TRBJ2-2 | TRBD1 | TRBV5-6 | . | CASRLGTGAGELFF | TGTGCCAGCAGACTTGGAACAGGGGCCGGGGAGCTGTTTTTT
16 | TRBJ2-2 | TRBD1 | TRBV9 | . | CASSVGGQVYTGELFF | TGTGCCAGCAGCGTAGGAGGACAGGTTTACACCGGGGAGCTGTTTTTT